A selection of T cell receptor beta chains follows, all from one sample in a study of blood T cell repertoires in COVID-19. The table came from immunoSEQ multiplex PCR; TCRdb's copy has only in-frame clones and leaves some out. The data hold hundreds of thousands of clones, with about 86% observed a single time. The source material was peripheral blood. The receptors originated from a man older than 75 with acute or convalescent COVID-19. CDR3s include the opening cysteine and the closing phenylalanine or tryptophan. D genes are given only for firm matches. Size tells how often a clone was seen (once, few, many) or the class of an expanded clone, and some rows leave it out.

j_call: TRBJ2-3; clone_size: NA; d_call: TRBD2; v_call: TRBV29-1; cdr3_nt: TGCAGCGTGTCCACCGGACAGGGATATTGGACTAGCGGGAGGGGGGGTACAGATACGCAGTATTTT; cdr3_aa: CSVSTGQGYWTSGRGGTDTQYF
j_call: TRBJ1-2; clone_size: NA; d_call: NA; v_call: TRBV7-9; cdr3_nt: TGTGCCAGCAGCTTAGGTCGGGGGGGCTCCGGCTACACCTTC; cdr3_aa: CASSLGRGGSGYTF
j_call: TRBJ1-5; clone_size: NA; d_call: TRBD1; v_call: TRBV4-2; cdr3_nt: TGTGCCAGCAGCCGGTTCCTAGGGACAGCCGGGGACCAGCCCCAGCATTTT; cdr3_aa: CASSRFLGTAGDQPQHF
j_call: TRBJ2-1; clone_size: NA; d_call: NA; v_call: TRBV21-1; cdr3_nt: TGTGCCAGCAGCAAAGGATGCGGGACAGGGGAGTTCTTC; cdr3_aa: CASSKGCGTGEFF
j_call: TRBJ1-2; clone_size: NA; d_call: NA; v_call: TRBV3-1/TRBV3-2; cdr3_nt: TGTGCCAGCAGGCATGCGGATGGCTACACCTTC; cdr3_aa: CASRHADGYTF
j_call: TRBJ2-2; clone_size: NA; d_call: TRBD1; v_call: TRBV24-1; cdr3_nt: TGTGCCACCAGTGTCGAGGGGGCTCGAGGGGAGCTGTTTTTT; cdr3_aa: CATSVEGARGELFF
j_call: TRBJ2-1; clone_size: NA; d_call: TRBD2; v_call: TRBV27; cdr3_nt: TGTGCCAGCAGTCCAAGGGTGACGACTAGCCCCAATGAGCAGTTCTTC; cdr3_aa: CASSPRVTTSPNEQFF
j_call: TRBJ2-7; clone_size: NA; d_call: TRBD2; v_call: TRBV4-1; cdr3_nt: TGCGCCAGCAGGAAGGAAACTAGCGGGTTCTACGAGCAGTACTTC; cdr3_aa: CASRKETSGFYEQYF
j_call: TRBJ1-2; clone_size: NA; d_call: TRBD1; v_call: TRBV25-1; cdr3_nt: TGTGCCAGCAGTGAAACGATAGGGGGCGGATTCCAAGATGGCTACACCTTC; cdr3_aa: CASSETIGGGFQDGYTF
j_call: TRBJ2-7; clone_size: few; d_call: NA; v_call: TRBV10-1; cdr3_nt: TGCGCCAGCAGTGTCGGAGGGTCGGGGCGCTCCTACGAGCAGTACTTC; cdr3_aa: CASSVGGSGRSYEQYF
j_call: TRBJ1-6; clone_size: NA; d_call: TRBD1; v_call: TRBV3-1/TRBV3-2; cdr3_nt: TGTGCCAGCAGCCAATATGGACAGGCCCCTAATTCACCCCTCCACTTT; cdr3_aa: CASSQYGQAPNSPLHF
j_call: TRBJ1-4; clone_size: once; d_call: NA; v_call: TRBV5-1; cdr3_nt: TGCGCCAGCAGCCCGGGACTTTCAACTAATGAAAAACTGTTTTTT; cdr3_aa: CASSPGLSTNEKLFF
j_call: TRBJ2-5; clone_size: NA; d_call: TRBD2; v_call: TRBV10-3; cdr3_nt: TGTGCCACCTCGGCAGGACTAGCGGGAGGGGGAGAGACCCAGTACTTC; cdr3_aa: CATSAGLAGGGETQYF
j_call: TRBJ1-6; clone_size: few; d_call: NA; v_call: TRBV5-1; cdr3_nt: TGCGCCAGCAGCTTGGGCACTAGGGGGGGTCGTGGTTCACCCCTCCACTTT; cdr3_aa: CASSLGTRGGRGSPLHF
j_call: TRBJ2-3; clone_size: once; d_call: TRBD2; v_call: TRBV24-1; cdr3_nt: TGTGCCACCAGTGATTGGGGGGGAACAGATACGCAGTATTTT; cdr3_aa: CATSDWGGTDTQYF
j_call: TRBJ1-6; clone_size: once; d_call: TRBD1; v_call: TRBV3-1/TRBV3-2; cdr3_nt: TGTGCCAGCAGCCAAGGGGACAGAAATTCACCCCTCCACTTT; cdr3_aa: CASSQGDRNSPLHF
j_call: TRBJ2-2; clone_size: NA; d_call: TRBD1; v_call: TRBV24-1; cdr3_nt: TGTGCCACCAGTGAACTAGGGACAGGGGGTTTTAGCACCGGGGAGCTGTTTTTT; cdr3_aa: CATSELGTGGFSTGELFF
j_call: TRBJ2-1; clone_size: once; d_call: TRBD1; v_call: TRBV9; cdr3_nt: TGTGCCAGCAGCGTCCGACAGGGTTTAACCAATGAGCAGTTCTTC; cdr3_aa: CASSVRQGLTNEQFF
j_call: TRBJ1-2; clone_size: NA; d_call: TRBD1; v_call: TRBV4-2; cdr3_nt: TGTGCCAGCAGCCAGGACAGGGGTGACGGCTACACCTTC; cdr3_aa: CASSQDRGDGYTF
j_call: TRBJ1-5; clone_size: NA; d_call: TRBD1; v_call: TRBV28; cdr3_nt: TGTGCCAGTCGAGGTAGAGAGTCAGGGGGCCCTCGTAAGGAGTCCCAGCATTTT; cdr3_aa: CASRGRESGGPRKESQHF
j_call: TRBJ2-1; clone_size: NA; d_call: NA; v_call: TRBV7-8; cdr3_nt: TGTGCCAGCATCCTAGGATCGTGGGATGAGCAGTTCTTC; cdr3_aa: CASILGSWDEQFF
j_call: TRBJ2-7; clone_size: NA; d_call: TRBD2; v_call: TRBV27; cdr3_nt: TGTGCCAGCAGTACGCGACTAGCCTCCTACGAGCAGTACTTC; cdr3_aa: CASSTRLASYEQYF
j_call: TRBJ2-1; clone_size: NA; d_call: TRBD2; v_call: TRBV5-4; cdr3_nt: TGTGCCAGCAGTTATGCGGGAGGGCCATCTAATGAGCAGTTCTTC; cdr3_aa: CASSYAGGPSNEQFF
j_call: TRBJ1-5; clone_size: NA; d_call: NA; v_call: TRBV4-1; cdr3_nt: TGCGCCAGCAGCCAAGATCCGCAGGGGAGACAGCCCCAGCATTTT; cdr3_aa: CASSQDPQGRQPQHF
j_call: TRBJ2-3; clone_size: NA; d_call: TRBD2; v_call: TRBV4-1; cdr3_nt: TGCGCCAGCAGCCACCCATCCGGGACTAGACAATCATATTTT; cdr3_aa: CASSHPSGTRQSYF
j_call: TRBJ2-7; clone_size: NA; d_call: NA; v_call: TRBV2; cdr3_nt: TGTGCCAGCAGTGAACTCCAGGGAATAGGTTCCGAGCAGTACTTC; cdr3_aa: CASSELQGIGSEQYF
j_call: TRBJ1-3; clone_size: NA; d_call: NA; v_call: TRBV6-1; cdr3_nt: TGTGCCAGCAGCGAATCGTCCGGGTCCTCTGGAAACACCATATATTTT; cdr3_aa: CASSESSGSSGNTIYF